This T cell receptor (beta chain) was profiled in a study of blood T cell repertoires in COVID-19. In the source study's methods: Researchers report that nucleated cell counts were estimated from reference gene primer amplification. The table came from immunoSEQ multiplex PCR; TCRdb's copy has only in-frame clones and leaves some out. That table gives V, J and clone size, and the DNA gave D and trimming. The sample holds about 430,000 clones, 70% to 90% seen once. The sample consisted of peripheral blood. The source is a man in his late teens or twenties with COVID-19, enrolled during active disease.

This chain's CDR3 is CASSPTTQGRPNTEAFF. The CDR3 DNA is TGCGCCAGCAGCCCGACGACCCAGGGTAGACCCAACACTGAAGCTTTCTTT. The rearrangement uses TRBV5-1 and TRBJ1-1; D is perhaps TRBD1 (5 bases). The ends were cut back, 4 bases at V and 2 bases at J, with 21 bases in the middle. CDR3 length: 17 amino acids. Looked up from germline, CDR1 is SGHRS and CDR2 is YFSETQ.